A single sample gave rise to the 9 T cell receptor beta chains below, sequenced in a study of T cell responses to AZD1222 COVID-19 vaccine. The assay was immunoSEQ multiplex PCR, and TCRdb's table has in-frame clones only and misses some. The table shows approximately 96,000 clones, with 85% to 90% occurring only once. The sequenced sample was peripheral blood, obtained 28 days after the second AZD1222 dose. The receptors derive from an adult who received the AZD1222 COVID-19 vaccine.

Only one count was recorded for this clone. The V call is TRBV5-4, the J call TRBJ2-2, with 11 bases aligning to TRBD2. The CDR3 has 16 amino acids. V was pared by 4 bases and J by 4 bases, with 6 bases of the junction left unmatched. The V gene's germline CDR1 is SGHNT and CDR2 YYREEE (reference sequence). CDR3: CASSGIAGGPTGELFF. The CDR3 DNA sequence: TGTGCCAGCAGCGGGATAGCGGGGGGGCCCACCGGGGAGCTGTTTTTT.

The genes are TRBV12-3 or TRBV12-4 and TRBJ2-2; D call uncertain. V lost 6 bases, J lost 6 bases, and 5 bases lay in between. CDR3 length equals 11 residues. DNA for the CDR3: TGTGCCAGCAGCTCATCCGGGGAGCTGTTTTTT. Amino acids: CASSSSGELFF.

The chain combines TRBV6-4 with TRBJ2-3; 12 bases align to TRBD2. V was clipped by 5 bases and J by 3 bases; unmatched bases: 3. Per germline, CDR1 MRHNA and CDR2 SNTAGT. The CDR3 loop spans 15 amino acids. CDR3 DNA: TGTGCCAGCAGTTTAGGACTAGCGGGGACAGATACGCAGTATTTT. This sequence encodes CASSLGLAGTDTQYF.

The chain employs TRBV9 and TRBJ2-2; 9 nucleotides agree with TRBD2. Germline trimming cut 0 bases from V and 4 bases from J; bases unmatched to any gene: 4. The CDR3 runs 16 residues. Germline CDR1 SGDLS, CDR2 YYNGEE. CDR3 protein: CASSVGSGGSTGELFF. Written as DNA, the CDR3 is TGTGCCAGCAGCGTAGGGAGCGGGGGGTCCACCGGGGAGCTGTTTTTT.

V is TRBV6-6 and J is TRBJ1-6; D remains unclear. The CDR3 has 16 residues. Per the germline V gene, CDR1 is MNHNY and CDR2 is SVGAGI (reference sequence). V shed 2 bases and J shed 0 bases, with 8 bases lying between them. CDR3 sequence reads: CASSYNPSSYNSPLHF. The CDR3 DNA reads as TGTGCCAGCAGTTACAACCCGAGCTCCTATAATTCACCCCTCCACTTT.

The chain has TRBV3-1 (or the pseudogene TRBV3-2) and TRBJ2-5; D possibly corresponds to TRBD2 (5 bases). Germline loops: CDR1 LGHDT, CDR2 YNNKEL (reference sequence). The CDR3 spans 14 residues. V lost 1 base and J 3 bases, leaving 9 bases between the germline ends. The CDR3 region is CASSQGNSEETQYF. The CDR3 nucleotides read TGTGCCAGCAGCCAAGGTAATAGCGAAGAGACCCAGTACTTC.

V and J are TRBV5-1 and TRBJ2-7; TRBD2 aligns across 10 bases. This CDR3 has 17 residues. In germline, CDR1 is SGHRS, CDR2 YFSETQ. V shed 1 base and J 0 bases; nucleotides not matched to a gene: 7. The chain's CDR3 is CASSLSGGAQNSYEQYF. The CDR3 bases are TGCGCCAGCAGCTTGAGCGGGGGGGCCCAGAACTCCTACGAGCAGTACTTC.

V and J are TRBV5-1 and TRBJ2-3; D may match TRBD1 or TRBD2 (5 bases each). The CDR3 is 15 residues long. Per germline, CDR1 SGHRS and CDR2 YFSETQ. V shed 4 bases and J shed 0 bases, with 12 bases lying between them. CDR3 sequence reads: CASSQGTKSTDTQYF. The CDR3 DNA sequence: TGCGCCAGCAGCCAAGGGACCAAAAGCACAGATACGCAGTATTTT.

The chain combines TRBV19 with TRBJ2-2; 7 positions match TRBD1. Germline trimming cut 7 bases from V and 7 bases from J; bases unmatched to any gene: 12. There are 15 residues in the CDR3. Germline assignment: CDR1 LNHDA and CDR2 SQIVND (reference sequence). The CDR3 spells CASNSRDRLRGELFF. The CDR3 DNA reads as TGTGCCAGTAATTCCCGGGACAGACTACGCGGGGAGCTGTTTTTT.